Following are 20 T cell receptor beta chains from one sample sequenced in a study of blood T cell repertoires in COVID-19. Some clones are missing from TCRdb's copy, which holds only in-frame ones; the method was immunoSEQ multiplex PCR. The sample has approximately 280,000 clones; roughly 90% are singletons. The sequenced sample consisted of peripheral blood. The receptors originated from a middle-aged man with acute or convalescent COVID-19.

The genes are TRBV5-5 and TRBJ1-1; TRBD1 might be the D (5 bases). This CDR3 comprises 15 residues. In germline, CDR1 is SGHKS, CDR2 YYEKEE (reference sequence). Trimming pared 2 bases from V and 0 bases from J, leaving 11 bases between. CDR3 protein: CASSLGVLMNTEAFF. The CDR3 nucleotides read TGTGCCAGCAGCTTAGGGGTCCTCATGAACACTGAAGCTTTCTTT.

V is TRBV5-4 and J is TRBJ2-5, with 9 bases aligning to TRBD1. Germline trimming cut 4 bases from V and 5 bases from J; bases unmatched to any gene: 3. Germline CDR1 is SGHNT and CDR2 is YYREEE (reference sequence). The CDR3 has 13 amino acids. The DNA of the CDR3 is TGTGCCAGCAGCCACAGGGGGCTGGAGACCCAGTACTTC. This gives the protein CASSHRGLETQYF.

V and J are TRBV3-1 (or the pseudogene TRBV3-2) and TRBJ2-5; D is possibly TRBD2 (6 bases). Germline values: CDR1 LGHDT, CDR2 YNNKEL (reference sequence). Trimming pared 4 bases from V and 9 bases from J, leaving 24 bases between. This CDR3 spans 16 amino acids. The CDR3 sequence: CASSPGVRTGVLAQYF. Here the CDR3 DNA reads TGTGCCAGCAGCCCGGGGGTCAGGACGGGGGTATTGGCCCAGTACTTC.

The chain employs TRBV5-4 and TRBJ2-1; TRBD2 aligns across 10 bases. Trimming took 4 bases from V and 3 from J; bases not matched to a gene: 7. CDR1 and CDR2 (germline): SGHNT, YYREEE (reference sequence). The CDR3 has 16 residues. The CDR3, as DNA: TGTGCCAGCAGCCCCTATAGCGGGGGGCGCTACAATGAGCAGTTCTTC. It encodes CASSPYSGGRYNEQFF.

The rearrangement joins TRBV9 to TRBJ1-6; 8 bases match TRBD1. Germline V gene lookup returns CDR1 SGDLS and CDR2 YYNGEE. V was pared by 0 bases and J by 9 bases, with 5 bases of the junction left unmatched. The CDR3 sequence is 15 residues long. DNA of the CDR3: TGTGCCAGCAGCGTAGGGCAGGGGGCTAGTTCACCCCTCCACTTT. This gives the protein CASSVGQGASSPLHF. The full variable domain, rest sourced from reference TRBV9 and TRBJ1-6, is DSGVTQTPKHLITATGQRVTLRCSPRSGDLSVYWYQQSLDQGLQFLIQYYNGEERAKGNILERFSAQQFPDLHSELNLSSLELGDSALYFCASSVGQGASSPLHFGNGTRLTVT.

V gene TRBV10-1 combines with J gene TRBJ1-5; D not resolved. The CDR3 runs to 15 residues. The germline gives CDR1 WNHNN, CDR2 SYGVQD (reference sequence). Trimming stripped 3 bases from V and 6 bases from J, with 15 bases between. CDR3 sequence: CASSESRGLGQPQHF. CDR3 coding DNA: TGCGCCAGCAGTGAATCCCGGGGTCTGGGTCAGCCCCAGCATTTT.

The chain has TRBV27 and TRBJ1-2, with TRBD1 as a possible D gene (6 bases). Trimming left V 6 bases short and J 3 bases short, with 11 bases between. Germline V gene data show CDR1 as MNHEY and CDR2 as SMNVEV (reference sequence). The CDR3 contains 13 residues. The CDR3 nucleotides read TGTGCCAGCAGAAACAGGGTCGACTATGGCTACACCTTC. Encoded protein: CASRNRVDYGYTF.

The chain links TRBV19 to TRBJ1-1; D is uncertain. Trimming stripped 6 bases from V and 2 bases from J, with 22 bases between. This CDR3 contains 17 residues. Per the germline V gene, CDR1 is LNHDA and CDR2 is SQIVND (reference sequence). The CDR3 DNA reads as TGTGCCAGTAGCCTGGCCGGAGCGGGAGTCGCTAACACTGAAGCTTTCTTT. Protein product: CASSLAGAGVANTEAFF.

V and J are TRBV5-8 and TRBJ1-6, with 8 bases identical to TRBD1. The trim removed 4 bases at V and 10 bases at J, leaving 10 bases unmatched. From germline, CDR1 is SGHTS and CDR2 YDEGEE. The CDR3 has 15 amino acids. CDR3 sequence reads: CASSPTRTGKSPLHF. CDR3 DNA sequence: TGTGCCAGCAGCCCCACCCGGACAGGGAAATCACCCCTCCACTTT.

This sequence joins TRBV9 and TRBJ2-3; 9 bases are a match to TRBD2. CDR1 is SGDLS and CDR2 is YYNGEE in the germline V gene. The CDR3 contains 17 residues. V lost 0 bases and J lost 2; bases outside the gene matches: 7. The CDR3 nucleotides are TGTGCCAGCAGCGTAGATCCTAGCGGGGCCTACACAGATACGCAGTATTTT. Protein sequence: CASSVDPSGAYTDTQYF.

CDR3 residues: CASSQYSGTGGYGYTF. The DNA of the CDR3 is TGTGCCAGCAGCCAATACTCCGGGACAGGGGGATATGGCTACACCTTC. The chain employs TRBV3-1 (or the pseudogene TRBV3-2) and TRBJ1-2; 11 nucleotides agree with TRBD1. This CDR3 has 16 amino acids. Germline V gene data show CDR1 as LGHDT and CDR2 as YNNKEL (reference sequence). The trim removed 2 bases at V and 5 bases at J, leaving 7 bases unmatched.

V is TRBV20-1 and J is TRBJ2-5; 12 nucleotides match TRBD2. This CDR3 spans 15 amino acids. V lost 3 bases to trimming and J lost 4 bases; unmatched junction nucleotides: 6. Germline lookup yields CDR1 DFQATT and CDR2 SNEGSKA (reference sequence). CDR3 nucleotides: TGCAGTGCTAGTAGGGCTAGCGGGAGGGGAGAGACCCAGTACTTC. Amino acids: CSASRASGRGETQYF.

The chain couples TRBV7-8 to TRBJ2-5; 12 bases fit TRBD2. Germline V gene data show CDR1 as SGHVS and CDR2 as FQNEAQ. V lost 5 bases and J lost 7; bases outside the gene matches: 11. The CDR3 extends over 16 amino acids. CDR3 in DNA: TGTGCCAGCAGCCCCCGGGCTAGCGGGGGGGCAGTGACCCAGTACTTC. This gives the protein CASSPRASGGAVTQYF.

The genes are TRBV21-1 and TRBJ2-7; TRBD2 is taken as the D call from the table, unchecked against the DNA. TRBV21-1 is a pseudogene segment. The CDR3 consists of 15 residues. The CDR3 protein is CASYGGPYSSYEQYF. The DNA of the CDR3 is TGTGCCAGCTACGGGGGGCCCTACAGCTCCTACGAGCAGTACTTC.

The chain couples TRBV9 to TRBJ2-3, with 7 bases matching TRBD1. This CDR3 is built from 14 residues. CDR1 and CDR2 (germline): SGDLS, YYNGEE. The J segment lost 5 bases and the V segment lost 4 bases, leaving 7 bases of the junction unmatched. This chain's CDR3 is CASSSKTGKDTQYF. CDR3 nucleotide sequence: TGTGCCAGCAGCTCAAAGACAGGGAAAGATACGCAGTATTTT.

The V call is TRBV11-2, the J call TRBJ1-1; D remains ambiguous. Germline loops: CDR1 SGHAT, CDR2 FQNNGV. V was clipped by 3 bases and J by 10 bases, with 12 bases between them. CDR3 length equals 12 residues. CDR3: CASSFDSPVAFF. For the CDR3, the DNA is TGTGCCAGCAGCTTTGACTCCCCGGTAGCTTTCTTT.

For the CDR3, the DNA is TGTGCCAGCAGTTTTATGTTGAGCACTGAAGCTTTCTTT. Amino acid sequence: CASSFMLSTEAFF. The chain joins TRBV12-3 or TRBV12-4 to TRBJ1-1, with D uncertain. V gave up 3 bases and J gave up 4 bases, with 9 bases separating them. This CDR3 region has 13 residues.

This clone was seen a few times. The V gene is TRBV4-1, the J gene TRBJ2-1, with D tentatively TRBD2 (5 bases). Trimming cost V 4 bases and J 8 bases, with 15 bases left between them. Germline CDR1 is MGHRA and CDR2 is YSYEKL. This CDR3 is built from 14 residues. CDR3 DNA: TGCGCCAGCAGCCCTCCTTTGGAGGACGATGAGCAGTTCTTC. Translating gives CASSPPLEDDEQFF.

The rearrangement links TRBV14 to TRBJ1-6; 7 bases line up with TRBD1. CDR1 and CDR2 from the germline V gene are SGHDN and FVKESK. This CDR3 is 14 amino acids long. Germline trimming cut 5 bases from V and 8 bases from J; bases unmatched to any gene: 6. This CDR3 reads CASSTTGLYSPLHF. The DNA for the CDR3 is TGTGCCAGCAGCACGACAGGGCTCTATTCACCCCTCCACTTT.

The chain joins TRBV5-1 to TRBJ1-4; D might be TRBD1 (6 bases). V was trimmed by 0 bases and J by 8 bases, leaving 8 bases between them. From germline, CDR1 is SGHRS and CDR2 YFSETQ. There are 13 residues in the CDR3. CDR3 sequence reads: CASSLDRAEKLFF. Written as DNA, the CDR3 is TGCGCCAGCAGCTTGGACAGGGCGGAAAAACTGTTTTTT.